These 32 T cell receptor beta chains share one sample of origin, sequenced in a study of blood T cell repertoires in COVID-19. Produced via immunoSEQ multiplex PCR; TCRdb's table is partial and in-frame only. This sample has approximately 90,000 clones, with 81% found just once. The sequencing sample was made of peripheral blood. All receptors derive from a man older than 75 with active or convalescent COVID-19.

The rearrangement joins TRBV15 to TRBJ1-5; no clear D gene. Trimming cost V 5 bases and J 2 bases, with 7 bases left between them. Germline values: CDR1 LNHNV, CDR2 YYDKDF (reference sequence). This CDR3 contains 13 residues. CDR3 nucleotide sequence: TGTGCCACCAGCCGGTTAGGCAATCAGCCCCAGCATTTT. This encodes CATSRLGNQPQHF.

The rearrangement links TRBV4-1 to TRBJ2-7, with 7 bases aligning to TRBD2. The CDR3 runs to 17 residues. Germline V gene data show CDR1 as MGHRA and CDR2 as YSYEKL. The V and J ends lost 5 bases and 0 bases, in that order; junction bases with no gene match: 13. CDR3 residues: CASSEKIRGDSSYEQYF. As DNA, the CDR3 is TGCGCCAGCAGCGAAAAAATCCGGGGGGATTCCTCCTACGAGCAGTACTTC.

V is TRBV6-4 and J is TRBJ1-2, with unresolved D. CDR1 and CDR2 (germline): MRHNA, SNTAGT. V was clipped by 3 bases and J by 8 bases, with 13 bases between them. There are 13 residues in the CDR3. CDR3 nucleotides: TGTGCCAGCAGTGATGGGCAGGTCCGAGGCTACACCTTC. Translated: CASSDGQVRGYTF.

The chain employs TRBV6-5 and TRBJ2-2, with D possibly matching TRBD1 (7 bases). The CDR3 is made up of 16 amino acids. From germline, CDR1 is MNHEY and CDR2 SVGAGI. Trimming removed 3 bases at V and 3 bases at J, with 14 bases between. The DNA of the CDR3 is TGTGCCAGCAGTTATTCGGACAGGAGGGACACCGGGGAGCTGTTTTTT. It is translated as CASSYSDRRDTGELFF.

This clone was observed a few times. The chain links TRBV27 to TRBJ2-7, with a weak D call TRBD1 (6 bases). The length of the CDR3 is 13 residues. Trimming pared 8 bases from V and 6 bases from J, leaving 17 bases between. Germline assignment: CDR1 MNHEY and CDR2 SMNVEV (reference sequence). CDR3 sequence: CASGRVGGTEQYF. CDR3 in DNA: TGTGCCAGCGGGCGGGTAGGGGGTACCGAGCAGTACTTC.

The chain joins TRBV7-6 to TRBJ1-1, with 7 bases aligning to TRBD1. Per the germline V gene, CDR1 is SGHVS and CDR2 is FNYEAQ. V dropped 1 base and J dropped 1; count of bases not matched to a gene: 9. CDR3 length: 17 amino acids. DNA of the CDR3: TGTGCCAGCAGCTTAGTCAGAGGGGGCGGTGGGAACACTGAAGCTTTCTTT. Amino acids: CASSLVRGGGGNTEAFF.

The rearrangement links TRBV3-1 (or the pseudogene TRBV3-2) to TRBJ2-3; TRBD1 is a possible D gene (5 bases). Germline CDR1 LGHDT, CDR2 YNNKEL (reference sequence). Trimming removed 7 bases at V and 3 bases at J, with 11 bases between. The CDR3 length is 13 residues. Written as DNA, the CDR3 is TGTGCCAGCACAAAAGGGGCGACAGATACGCAGTATTTT. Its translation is CASTKGATDTQYF.

The CDR3 loop is CASSRGLAGGVINEQFF. The CDR3, as DNA: TGTGCCAGCAGCCGGGGGCTAGCGGGGGGCGTAATCAATGAGCAGTTCTTC. V is TRBV6-2 or TRBV6-3 and J is TRBJ2-1; 11 bases fit TRBD2. CDR3 size: 17 residues. Germline V CDR1 and CDR2: MNHEY, SVGEGT. With V trimmed by 6 bases and J by 6 bases, 13 bases remained unmatched.

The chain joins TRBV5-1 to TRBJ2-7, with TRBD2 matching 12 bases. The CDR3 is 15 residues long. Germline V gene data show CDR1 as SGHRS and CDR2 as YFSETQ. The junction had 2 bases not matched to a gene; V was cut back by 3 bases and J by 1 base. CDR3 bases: TGCGCCAGCAGCTGGGGGACTAGCGGGTCCTACGAGCAGTACTTC. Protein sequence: CASSWGTSGSYEQYF.

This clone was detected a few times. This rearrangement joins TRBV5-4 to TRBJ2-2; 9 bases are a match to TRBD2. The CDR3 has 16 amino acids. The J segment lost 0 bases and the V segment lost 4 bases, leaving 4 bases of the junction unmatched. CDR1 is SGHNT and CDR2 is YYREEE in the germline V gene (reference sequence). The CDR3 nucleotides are TGTGCCAGCAGCACCTTAGCGGGGGCGAACACCGGGGAGCTGTTTTTT. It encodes CASSTLAGANTGELFF.

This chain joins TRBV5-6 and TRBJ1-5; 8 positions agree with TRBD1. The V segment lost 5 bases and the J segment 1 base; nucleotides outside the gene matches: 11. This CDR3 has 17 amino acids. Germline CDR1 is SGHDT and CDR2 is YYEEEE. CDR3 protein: CASSRQGWGGSNQPQHF. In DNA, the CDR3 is TGTGCCAGCAGTCGACAGGGGTGGGGTGGGAGCAATCAGCCCCAGCATTTT.

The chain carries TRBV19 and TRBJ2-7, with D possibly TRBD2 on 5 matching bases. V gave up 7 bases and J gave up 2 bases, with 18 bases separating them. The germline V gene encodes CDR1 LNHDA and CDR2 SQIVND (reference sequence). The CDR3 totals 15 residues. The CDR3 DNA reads TGTGCCAGTAACCGCGAAGGAGGCCAGGCCTACGAGCAGTACTTC. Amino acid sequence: CASNREGGQAYEQYF. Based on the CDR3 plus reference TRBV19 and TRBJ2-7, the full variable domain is DGGITQSPKYLFRKEGQNVTLSCEQNLNHDAMYWYRQDPGQGLRLIYYSQIVNDFQKGDIAEGYSVSREKKESFPLTVTSAQKNPTAFYLCASNREGGQAYEQYFGPGTRLTVT.

The CDR3 loop is CASSLGPGQPQHF. The DNA of the CDR3 is TGTGCCAGCAGCTTAGGTCCAGGGCAGCCCCAGCATTTT. J is TRBJ1-5 and V is TRBV7-2; D might be TRBD1 (5 bases). The V and J ends lost 1 base and 7 bases respectively, with 8 bases between them. In germline, CDR1 is SGHTA, CDR2 FQGNSA. The CDR3 is made up of 13 amino acids.

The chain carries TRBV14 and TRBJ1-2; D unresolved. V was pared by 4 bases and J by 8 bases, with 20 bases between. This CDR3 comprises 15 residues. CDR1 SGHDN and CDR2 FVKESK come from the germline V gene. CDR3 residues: CASSRREGAVRGYTF. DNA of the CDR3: TGTGCCAGCAGCCGACGGGAGGGCGCGGTAAGAGGCTACACCTTC.

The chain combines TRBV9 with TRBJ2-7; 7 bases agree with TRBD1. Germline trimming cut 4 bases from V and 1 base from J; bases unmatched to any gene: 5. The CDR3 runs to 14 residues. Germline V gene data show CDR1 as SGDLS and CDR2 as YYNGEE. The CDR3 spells CASSTQTGSYEQYF. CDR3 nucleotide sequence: TGTGCCAGCAGCACCCAGACAGGGTCCTACGAGCAGTACTTC.

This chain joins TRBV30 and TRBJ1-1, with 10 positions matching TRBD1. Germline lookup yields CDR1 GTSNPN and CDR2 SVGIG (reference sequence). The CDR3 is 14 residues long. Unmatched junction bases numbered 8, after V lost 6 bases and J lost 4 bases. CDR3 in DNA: TGTGCCTGCCCTAGACAGGGGGCGACCACTGAAGCTTTCTTT. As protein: CACPRQGATTEAFF.

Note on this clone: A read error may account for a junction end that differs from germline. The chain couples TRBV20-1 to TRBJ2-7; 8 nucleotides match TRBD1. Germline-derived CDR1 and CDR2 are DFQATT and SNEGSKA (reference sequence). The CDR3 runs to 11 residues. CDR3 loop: CSADDTGGQHF. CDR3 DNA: TGCAGTGCTGATGATACAGGGGGACAGCACTTC.

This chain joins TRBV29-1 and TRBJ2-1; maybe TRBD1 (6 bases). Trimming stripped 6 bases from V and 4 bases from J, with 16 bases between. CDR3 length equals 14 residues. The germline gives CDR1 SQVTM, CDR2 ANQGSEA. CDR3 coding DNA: TGCAGCGTCGACCGGACAGCGTCTTACAATGAGCAGTTCTTC. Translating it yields CSVDRTASYNEQFF.

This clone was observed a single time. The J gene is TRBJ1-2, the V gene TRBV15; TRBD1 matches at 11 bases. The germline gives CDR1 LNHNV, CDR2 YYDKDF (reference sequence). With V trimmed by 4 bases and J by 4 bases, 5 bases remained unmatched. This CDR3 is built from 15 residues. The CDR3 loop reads CATSIGTGGSYGYTF. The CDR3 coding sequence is TGTGCCACCAGCATTGGGACAGGGGGGAGCTATGGCTACACCTTC.

CDR3 DNA: TGTGCCAGCAGGACGACGGGTATTAGCAATCAGCCCCAGCATTTT. It encodes CASRTTGISNQPQHF. The genes are TRBV28 and TRBJ1-5, with D uncertain. The CDR3 extends over 15 amino acids. The germline V gene encodes CDR1 MDHEN and CDR2 SYDVKM. Trimming stripped 6 bases from V and 0 bases from J, with 12 bases between. Using reference TRBV28 and TRBJ1-5 for the parts outside the CDR3, the full variable domain is DVKVTQSSRYLVKRTGEKVFLECVQDMDHENMFWYRQDPGLGLRLIYFSYDVKMKEKGDIPEGYSVSREKKERFSLILESASTNQTSMYLCASRTTGISNQPQHFGDGTRLSIL.

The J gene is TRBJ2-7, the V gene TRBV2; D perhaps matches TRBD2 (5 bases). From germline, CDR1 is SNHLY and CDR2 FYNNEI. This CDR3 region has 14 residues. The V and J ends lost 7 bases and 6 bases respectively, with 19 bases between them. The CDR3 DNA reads TGTGCCAGCACCCTGGCGGGCGGCTACGTCGAGCAGTACTTC. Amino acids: CASTLAGGYVEQYF.

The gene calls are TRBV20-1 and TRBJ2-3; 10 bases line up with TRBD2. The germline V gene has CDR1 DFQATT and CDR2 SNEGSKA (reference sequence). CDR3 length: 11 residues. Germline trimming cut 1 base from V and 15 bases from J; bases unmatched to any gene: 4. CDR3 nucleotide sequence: TGCAGTGCTAGAGTGGGACTAGCGCGCTATTTT. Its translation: CSARVGLARYF.

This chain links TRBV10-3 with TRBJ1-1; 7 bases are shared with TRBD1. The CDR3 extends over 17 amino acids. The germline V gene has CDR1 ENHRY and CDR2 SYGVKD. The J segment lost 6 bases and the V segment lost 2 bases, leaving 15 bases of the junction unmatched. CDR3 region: CAISETLRGGETAEAFF. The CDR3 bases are TGTGCCATCAGTGAGACCTTGAGAGGGGGCGAGACCGCTGAAGCTTTCTTT.

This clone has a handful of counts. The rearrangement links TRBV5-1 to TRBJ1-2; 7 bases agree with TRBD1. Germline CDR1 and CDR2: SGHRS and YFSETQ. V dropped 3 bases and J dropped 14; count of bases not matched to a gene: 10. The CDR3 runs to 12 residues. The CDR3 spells CASSSSGGANTF. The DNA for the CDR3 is TGCGCCAGCAGCTCATCAGGGGGAGCTAATACCTTC.

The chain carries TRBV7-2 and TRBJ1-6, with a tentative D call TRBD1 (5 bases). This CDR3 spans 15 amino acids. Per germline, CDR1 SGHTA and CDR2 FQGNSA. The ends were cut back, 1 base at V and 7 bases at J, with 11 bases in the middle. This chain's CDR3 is CASSLGDRENSPLHF. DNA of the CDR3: TGTGCCAGCAGCTTAGGTGACAGAGAAAATTCACCCCTCCACTTT.

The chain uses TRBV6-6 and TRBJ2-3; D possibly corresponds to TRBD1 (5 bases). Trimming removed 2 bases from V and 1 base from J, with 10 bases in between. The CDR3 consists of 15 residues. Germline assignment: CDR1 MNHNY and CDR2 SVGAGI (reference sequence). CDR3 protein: CASSYRRGGTDTQYF. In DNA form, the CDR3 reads TGTGCCAGCAGTTACCGAAGGGGTGGCACAGATACGCAGTATTTT.

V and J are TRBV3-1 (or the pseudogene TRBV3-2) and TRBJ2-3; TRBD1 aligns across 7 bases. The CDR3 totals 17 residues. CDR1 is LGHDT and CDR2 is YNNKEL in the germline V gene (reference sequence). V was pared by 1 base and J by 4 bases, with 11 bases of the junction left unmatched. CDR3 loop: CASSQVPGQFFPDTQYF. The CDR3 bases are TGTGCCAGCAGCCAAGTTCCGGGACAGTTCTTTCCAGATACGCAGTATTTT.

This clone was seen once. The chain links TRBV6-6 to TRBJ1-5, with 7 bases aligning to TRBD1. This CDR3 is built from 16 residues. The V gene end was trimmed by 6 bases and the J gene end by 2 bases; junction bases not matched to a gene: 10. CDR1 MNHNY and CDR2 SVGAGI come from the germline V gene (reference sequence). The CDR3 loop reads CASRPADRAGNQPQHF. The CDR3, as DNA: TGTGCCAGCAGACCTGCCGACAGGGCGGGCAATCAGCCCCAGCATTTT.

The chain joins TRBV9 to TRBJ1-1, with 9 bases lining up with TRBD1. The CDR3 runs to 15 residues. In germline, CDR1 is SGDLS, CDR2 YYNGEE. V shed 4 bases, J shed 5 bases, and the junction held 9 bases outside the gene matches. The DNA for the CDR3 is TGTGCCAGCAGCTTCACAGGGGGCGCGTTAACTGAAGCTTTCTTT. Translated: CASSFTGGALTEAFF.

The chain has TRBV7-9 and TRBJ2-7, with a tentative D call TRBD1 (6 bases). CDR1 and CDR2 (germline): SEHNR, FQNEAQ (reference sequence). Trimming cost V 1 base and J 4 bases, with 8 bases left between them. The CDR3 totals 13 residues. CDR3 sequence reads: CASSLGGPYEQYF. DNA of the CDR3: TGTGCCAGCAGCTTAGGGGGGCCGTACGAGCAGTACTTC.

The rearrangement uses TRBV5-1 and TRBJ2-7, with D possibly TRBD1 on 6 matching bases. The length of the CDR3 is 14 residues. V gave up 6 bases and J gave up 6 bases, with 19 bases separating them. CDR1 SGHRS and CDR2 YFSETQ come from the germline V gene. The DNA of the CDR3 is TGCGCCAGCACGACGACAGGAGGCCGGGGCGAGCAGTACTTC. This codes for CASTTTGGRGEQYF.

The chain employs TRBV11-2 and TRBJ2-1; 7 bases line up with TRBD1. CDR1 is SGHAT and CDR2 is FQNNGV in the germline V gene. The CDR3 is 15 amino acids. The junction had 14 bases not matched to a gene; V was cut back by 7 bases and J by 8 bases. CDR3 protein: CASILPVRGLYEQFF. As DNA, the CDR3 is TGTGCCAGCATTCTTCCTGTCAGGGGGTTATATGAGCAGTTCTTC. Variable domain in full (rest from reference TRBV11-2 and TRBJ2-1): EAGVAQSPRYKIIEKRQSVAFWCNPISGHATLYWYQQILGQGPKLLIQFQNNGVVDDSQLPKDRFSAERLKGVDSTLKIQPAKLEDSAVYLCASILPVRGLYEQFFGPGTRLTVL.